Listed below are T cell receptor beta chains from one sample, sequenced in a study of early T cells in non-severe SARS-CoV-2 infection. Each CDR3 protein is one row after TCRdb ran MiXCR on the 5' RACE reads. The repertoire holds tens of thousands of distinct CDR3 sequences, approximately 12% seen once, with about 16% in the top ten. Sequencing used whole blood, obtained at baseline. Every receptor here comes from an adult who was a healthcare worker with PCR-confirmed SARS-CoV-2 infection or an uninfected control (not recorded which). The donor label of this sample is uncertain. Each CDR3 is given with its conserved first and last residue. D genes are given only for firm matches. Only some rows state a clone size, as once, few, many or a class for expanded clones.

CDR3: CSATYSLESYGYTF; DNA: TGCAGTGCTACATATTCACTCGAGAGCTATGGCTACACCTTC; size: -; D: -; V: TRBV20-1; length: 14; J: TRBJ1-2
CDR3: CASTPELTLIYNEQFF; DNA: TGCGCCAGCACCCCTGAGCTCACCCTGATCTACAATGAGCAGTTCTTC; size: few; D: -; V: TRBV23-1; length: 16; J: TRBJ2-1
CDR3: CAISGARGQGSTGELFF; DNA: TGTGCCATCAGTGGGGCGAGGGGACAGGGATCCACCGGGGAGCTGTTTTTT; size: -; D: TRBD1; V: TRBV10-3; length: 17; J: TRBJ2-2
CDR3: CSARRASSHNEQFF; DNA: TGCAGTGCTAGACGGGCTAGCTCCCACAATGAGCAGTTCTTC; size: few; D: -; V: TRBV20-1; length: 14; J: TRBJ2-1
CDR3: CASSHPGESYGYTF; DNA: TGCGCCAGCAGCCACCCCGGGGAAAGCTATGGCTACACCTTC; size: few; D: -; V: TRBV4-3; length: 14; J: TRBJ1-2
CDR3: CSATGRGNEQFF; DNA: TGCAGTGCTACCGGACGGGGCAATGAGCAGTTCTTC; size: many; D: -; V: TRBV20-1; length: 12; J: TRBJ2-1
CDR3: CASSQGLAGTQYF; DNA: TGTGCCAGCAGCCAAGGACTAGCAGGGACCCAGTACTTC; size: many; D: TRBD2; V: TRBV14; length: 13; J: TRBJ2-5
CDR3: CASSGAPLISYEQYF; DNA: TGTGCCAGCAGCGGAGCACCTCTTATTTCCTACGAGCAGTACTTC; size: -; D: -; V: TRBV21-1; length: 15; J: TRBJ2-7
CDR3: CASRMEENYNEQFF; DNA: TGTGCCAGCAGGATGGAGGAAAACTACAATGAGCAGTTCTTC; size: few; D: -; V: TRBV28; length: 14; J: TRBJ2-1
CDR3: CSARATSALNTGELFF; DNA: TGCAGTGCTAGAGCCACTAGCGCGCTGAACACCGGGGAGCTGTTTTTT; size: many; D: TRBD2; V: TRBV20-1; length: 16; J: TRBJ2-2
CDR3: CASSLYGDTGELFF; DNA: TGCGCCAGCAGCTTGTATGGGGACACCGGGGAGCTGTTTTTT; size: few; D: -; V: TRBV5-1; length: 14; J: TRBJ2-2
CDR3: CASSPRTGGFIQYF; DNA: TGTGCCAGCAGCCCCCGGACAGGGGGCTTCATTCAGTACTTC; size: few; D: TRBD1; V: TRBV14; length: 14; J: TRBJ2-4
CDR3: CASSPSEQNGYSF; DNA: TGTGCCAGCTCACCCTCGGAACAAAATGGCTACTCCTTC; size: -; D: -; V: TRBV18; length: 13; J: TRBJ1-2
CDR3: CASSESSGNTDTQYF; DNA: TGCGCCAGCAGTGAGAGTAGCGGAAACACAGATACGCAGTATTTT; size: -; D: -; V: TRBV10-1; length: 15; J: TRBJ2-3
CDR3: CASSQDPGARRADTQYF; DNA: TGTGCCAGCAGCCAAGATCCAGGGGCGAGGCGAGCAGATACGCAGTATTTT; size: many; D: -; V: TRBV3-1; length: 17; J: TRBJ2-3
CDR3: CASSPDLTYSTDTQYF; DNA: TGTGCCAGCTCACCGGATCTCACCTATTCCACAGATACGCAGTATTTT; size: many; D: -; V: TRBV18; length: 16; J: TRBJ2-3
CDR3: CASSITGQSSYEQYF; DNA: TGTGCCAGTAGTATAACGGGACAGAGCTCCTACGAGCAGTACTTC; size: few; D: TRBD1; V: TRBV19; length: 15; J: TRBJ2-7
CDR3: CASSPAVRDGYTF; DNA: TGTGCCAGCAGTCCCGCAGTACGGGATGGCTACACCTTC; size: few; D: -; V: TRBV12-3/TRBV12-4; length: 13; J: TRBJ1-2
CDR3: CASSGNYGYTF; DNA: TGTGCCAGCTCGGGCAACTATGGCTACACCTTC; size: -; D: -; V: TRBV6-5; length: 11; J: TRBJ1-2
CDR3: CASSQDLAFLTYGQYF; DNA: TGCGCCAGCAGCCAAGATTTGGCCTTTCTCACGTACGGGCAGTACTTC; size: -; D: -; V: TRBV4-1; length: 16; J: TRBJ2-7
CDR3: CASSYAGANTEAFF; DNA: TGTGCCAGCAGTTACGCAGGGGCGAACACTGAAGCTTTCTTT; size: -; D: -; V: TRBV6-2/TRBV6-3; length: 14; J: TRBJ1-1
CDR3: CAWSYGQNEKLFF; DNA: TGTGCCTGGAGTTACGGGCAGAATGAAAAACTGTTTTTT; size: few; D: -; V: TRBV30; length: 13; J: TRBJ1-4
CDR3: CACQGGRRSTDTQYF; DNA: TGTGCCTGCCAAGGGGGGAGGAGGAGCACAGATACGCAGTATTTT; size: -; D: -; V: TRBV30; length: 15; J: TRBJ2-3
CDR3: CASTRGGLDEQYF; DNA: TGCGCCAGCACTCGAGGGGGCTTGGACGAGCAGTACTTC; size: -; D: TRBD1; V: TRBV5-1; length: 13; J: TRBJ2-7
CDR3: CASNPTGGSAEAFF; DNA: TGTGCCAGCAACCCGACAGGGGGTAGTGCTGAAGCTTTCTTT; size: -; D: TRBD1; V: TRBV12-3/TRBV12-4; length: 14; J: TRBJ1-1
CDR3: CASSYSRSGIQYF; DNA: TGTGCCAGCTCTTACTCCCGTAGCGGCATTCAGTACTTC; size: few; D: -; V: TRBV12-3/TRBV12-4; length: 13; J: TRBJ2-4